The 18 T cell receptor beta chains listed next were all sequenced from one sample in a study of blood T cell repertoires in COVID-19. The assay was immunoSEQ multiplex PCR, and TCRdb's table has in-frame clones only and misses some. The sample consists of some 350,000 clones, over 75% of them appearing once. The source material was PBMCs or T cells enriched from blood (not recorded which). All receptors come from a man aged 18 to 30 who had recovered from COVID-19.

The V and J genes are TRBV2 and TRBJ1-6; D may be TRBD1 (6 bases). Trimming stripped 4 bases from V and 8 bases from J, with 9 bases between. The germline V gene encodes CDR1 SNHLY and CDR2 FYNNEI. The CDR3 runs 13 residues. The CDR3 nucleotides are TGTGCCAGCAGTGGACAGGAGGATTCACCCCTCCACTTT. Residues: CASSGQEDSPLHF.

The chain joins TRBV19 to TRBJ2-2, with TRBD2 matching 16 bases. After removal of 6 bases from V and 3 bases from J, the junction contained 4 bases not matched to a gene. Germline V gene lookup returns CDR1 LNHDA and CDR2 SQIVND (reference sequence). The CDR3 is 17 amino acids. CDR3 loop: CASRGLAGGPDTGELFF. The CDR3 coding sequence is TGTGCCAGTAGGGGACTAGCGGGGGGGCCGGACACCGGGGAGCTGTTTTTT.

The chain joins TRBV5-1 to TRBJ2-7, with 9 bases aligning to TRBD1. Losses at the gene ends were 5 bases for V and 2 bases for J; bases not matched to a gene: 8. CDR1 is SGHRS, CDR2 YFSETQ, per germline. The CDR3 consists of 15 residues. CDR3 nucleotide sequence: TGCGCCAGCAGACCCAATTGGGACAGGGCCTACGAGCAGTACTTC. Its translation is CASRPNWDRAYEQYF. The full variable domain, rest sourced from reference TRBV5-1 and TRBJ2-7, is KAGVTQTPRYLIKTRGQQVTLSCSPISGHRSVSWYQQTPGQGLQFLFEYFSETQRNKGNFPGRFSGRQFSNSRSEMNVSTLELGDSALYLCASRPNWDRAYEQYFGPGTRLTVT.

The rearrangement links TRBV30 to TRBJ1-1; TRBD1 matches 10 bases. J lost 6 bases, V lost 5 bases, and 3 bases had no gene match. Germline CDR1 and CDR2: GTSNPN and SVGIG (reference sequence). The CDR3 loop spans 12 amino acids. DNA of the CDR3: TGTGCCTGGTCAGGACAGGGGGCTGAAGCTTTCTTT. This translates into CAWSGQGAEAFF.

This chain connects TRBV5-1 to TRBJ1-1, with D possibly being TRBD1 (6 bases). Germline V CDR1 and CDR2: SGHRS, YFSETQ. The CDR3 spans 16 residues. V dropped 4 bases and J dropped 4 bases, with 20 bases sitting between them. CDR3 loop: CASSPTGGGTGTEAFF. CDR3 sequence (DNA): TGCGCCAGCAGCCCCACGGGAGGGGGAACCGGCACTGAAGCTTTCTTT.

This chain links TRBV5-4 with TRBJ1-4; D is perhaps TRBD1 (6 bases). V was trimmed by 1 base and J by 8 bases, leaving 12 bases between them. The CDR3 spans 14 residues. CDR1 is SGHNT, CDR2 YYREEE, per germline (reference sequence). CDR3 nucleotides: TGTGCCAGCAGCTTGCGGGGGGCACAGGAAAAACTGTTTTTT. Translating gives CASSLRGAQEKLFF.

As DNA, the CDR3 is TGTGCCAGCCAATCCGGGACAGACATCTACGAGCAGTACTTC. This codes for CASQSGTDIYEQYF. The gene calls are TRBV6-5 and TRBJ2-7, with 7 bases matching TRBD1. Trimming took 8 bases from V and 3 from J; bases not matched to a gene: 10. The germline V gene encodes CDR1 MNHEY and CDR2 SVGAGI. The CDR3 runs 14 residues.

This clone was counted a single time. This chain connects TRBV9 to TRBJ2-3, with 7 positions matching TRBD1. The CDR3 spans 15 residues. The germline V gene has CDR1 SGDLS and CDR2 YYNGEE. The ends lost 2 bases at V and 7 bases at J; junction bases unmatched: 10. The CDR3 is CASSVGQRPVYTQYF. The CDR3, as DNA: TGTGCCAGCAGCGTGGGACAGAGACCTGTATATACGCAGTATTTT.

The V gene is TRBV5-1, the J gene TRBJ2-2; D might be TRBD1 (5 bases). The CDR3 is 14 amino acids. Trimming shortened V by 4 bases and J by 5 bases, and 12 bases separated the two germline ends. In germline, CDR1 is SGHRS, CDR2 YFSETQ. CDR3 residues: CASSHEPGTGELFF. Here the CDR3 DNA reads TGCGCCAGCAGCCACGAACCAGGGACCGGGGAGCTGTTTTTT.

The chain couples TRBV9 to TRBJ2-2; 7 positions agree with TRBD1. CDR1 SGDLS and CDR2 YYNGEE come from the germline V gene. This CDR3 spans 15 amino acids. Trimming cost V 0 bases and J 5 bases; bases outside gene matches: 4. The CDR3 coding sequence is TGTGCCAGCAGCGTAGAGACAGGGTGGACCGGGGAGCTGTTTTTT. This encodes CASSVETGWTGELFF.

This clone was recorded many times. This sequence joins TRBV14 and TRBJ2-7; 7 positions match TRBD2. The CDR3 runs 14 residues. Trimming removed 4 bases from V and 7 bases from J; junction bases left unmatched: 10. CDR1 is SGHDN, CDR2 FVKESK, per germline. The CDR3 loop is CASSPFLAGVEQYF. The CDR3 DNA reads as TGTGCCAGCAGCCCTTTCCTGGCGGGGGTTGAGCAGTACTTC. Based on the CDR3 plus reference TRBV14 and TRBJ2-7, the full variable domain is EAGVTQFPSHSVIEKGQTVTLRCDPISGHDNLYWYRRVMGKEIKFLLHFVKESKQDESGMPNNRFLAERTGGTYSTLKVQPAELEDSGVYFCASSPFLAGVEQYFGPGTRLTVT.

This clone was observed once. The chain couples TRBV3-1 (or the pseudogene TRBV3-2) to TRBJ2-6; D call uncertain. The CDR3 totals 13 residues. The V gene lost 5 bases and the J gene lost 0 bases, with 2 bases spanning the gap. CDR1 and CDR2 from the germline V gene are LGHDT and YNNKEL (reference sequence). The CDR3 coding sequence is TGTGCCAGCAGCTACTCTGGGGCCAACGTCCTGACTTTC. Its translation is CASSYSGANVLTF.

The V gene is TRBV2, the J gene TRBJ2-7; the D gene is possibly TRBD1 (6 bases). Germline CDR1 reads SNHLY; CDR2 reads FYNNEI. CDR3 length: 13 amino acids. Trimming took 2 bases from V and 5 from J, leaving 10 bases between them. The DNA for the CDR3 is TGTGCCAGCAGTGAAACAGGGCGGGACGAGCAGTACTTC. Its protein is CASSETGRDEQYF.

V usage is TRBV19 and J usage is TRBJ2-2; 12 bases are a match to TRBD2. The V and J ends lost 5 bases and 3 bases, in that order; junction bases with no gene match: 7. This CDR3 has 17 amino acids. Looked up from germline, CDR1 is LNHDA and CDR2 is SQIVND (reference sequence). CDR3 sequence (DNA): TGTGCCAGTAGTCCCACGACTAGCGGGGGCTACACCGGGGAGCTGTTTTTT. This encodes CASSPTTSGGYTGELFF.

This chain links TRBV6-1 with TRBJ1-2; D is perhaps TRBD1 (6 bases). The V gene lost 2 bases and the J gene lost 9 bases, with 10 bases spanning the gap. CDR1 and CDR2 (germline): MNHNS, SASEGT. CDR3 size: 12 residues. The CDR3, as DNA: TGTGCCAGCAGTGAATACAGGGATAGCTACACCTTC. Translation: CASSEYRDSYTF.

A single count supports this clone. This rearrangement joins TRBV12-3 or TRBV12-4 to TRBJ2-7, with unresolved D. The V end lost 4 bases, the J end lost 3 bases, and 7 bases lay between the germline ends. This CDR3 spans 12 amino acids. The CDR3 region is CASSSPLYEQYF. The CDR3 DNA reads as TGTGCCAGCAGTTCCCCTCTCTACGAGCAGTACTTC.

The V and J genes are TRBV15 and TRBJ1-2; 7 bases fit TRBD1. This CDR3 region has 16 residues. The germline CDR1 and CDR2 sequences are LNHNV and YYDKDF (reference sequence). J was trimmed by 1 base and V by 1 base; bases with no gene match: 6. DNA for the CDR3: TGTGCCACCAGCAGAGCGAAGGGGGCGAGTAACTATGGCTACACCTTC. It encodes CATSRAKGASNYGYTF.

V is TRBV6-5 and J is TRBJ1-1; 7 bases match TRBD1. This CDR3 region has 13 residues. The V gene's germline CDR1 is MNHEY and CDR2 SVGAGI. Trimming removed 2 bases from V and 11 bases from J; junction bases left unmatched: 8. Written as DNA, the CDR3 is TGTGCCAGCAGTTACGCCGAGGACAGGCGGGCTTTCTTT. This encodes CASSYAEDRRAFF.